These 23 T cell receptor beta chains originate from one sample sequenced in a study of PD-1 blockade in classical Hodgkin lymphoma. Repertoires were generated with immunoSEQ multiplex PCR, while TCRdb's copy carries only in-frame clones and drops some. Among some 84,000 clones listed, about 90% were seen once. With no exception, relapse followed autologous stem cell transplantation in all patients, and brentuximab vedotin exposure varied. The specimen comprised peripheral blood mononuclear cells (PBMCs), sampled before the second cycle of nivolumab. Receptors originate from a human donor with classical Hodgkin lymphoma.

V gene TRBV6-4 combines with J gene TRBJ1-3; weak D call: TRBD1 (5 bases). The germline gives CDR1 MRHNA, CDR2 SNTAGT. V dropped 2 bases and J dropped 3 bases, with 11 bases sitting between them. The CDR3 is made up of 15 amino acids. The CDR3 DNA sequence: TGTGCCAGCAGTGACGGGCGGGACGGTGGAAACACCATATATTTT. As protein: CASSDGRDGGNTIYF.

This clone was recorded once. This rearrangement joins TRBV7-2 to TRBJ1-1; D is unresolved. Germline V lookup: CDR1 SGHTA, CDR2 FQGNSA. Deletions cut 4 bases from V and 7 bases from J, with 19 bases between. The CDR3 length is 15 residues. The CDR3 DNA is TGTGCCAGCAGCTCCCATGGATCTCTAATAGATGAAGCTTTCTTT. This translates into CASSSHGSLIDEAFF.

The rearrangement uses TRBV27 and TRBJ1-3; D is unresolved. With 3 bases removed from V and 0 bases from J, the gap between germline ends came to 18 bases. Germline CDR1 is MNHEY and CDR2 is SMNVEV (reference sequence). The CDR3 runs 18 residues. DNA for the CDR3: TGTGCCAGCAGTTTCTCCCGCACGGGCTCCCACTCTGGAAACACCATATATTTT. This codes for CASSFSRTGSHSGNTIYF.

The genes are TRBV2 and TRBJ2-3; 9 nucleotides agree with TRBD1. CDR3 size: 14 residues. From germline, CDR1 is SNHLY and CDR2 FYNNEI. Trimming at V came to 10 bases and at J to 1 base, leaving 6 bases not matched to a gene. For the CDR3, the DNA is TGTGCCACCGTCCGGACAGGGGGCACAGATACGCAGTATTTT. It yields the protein CATVRTGGTDTQYF.

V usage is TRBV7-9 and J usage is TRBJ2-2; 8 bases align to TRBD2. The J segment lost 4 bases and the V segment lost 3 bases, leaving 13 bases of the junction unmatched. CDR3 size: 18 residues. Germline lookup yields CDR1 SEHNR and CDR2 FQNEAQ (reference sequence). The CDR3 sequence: CASSFSVAGTGGTGELFF. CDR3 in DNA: TGTGCCAGCAGCTTCAGCGTAGCGGGAACCGGGGGCACCGGGGAGCTGTTTTTT.

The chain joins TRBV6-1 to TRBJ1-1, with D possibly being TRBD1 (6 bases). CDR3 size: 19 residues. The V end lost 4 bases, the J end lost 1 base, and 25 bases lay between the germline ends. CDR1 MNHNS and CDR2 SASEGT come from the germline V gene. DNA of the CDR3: TGTGCCAGCAGTGGAAATTCCGGAGGGGGACCCATAGGGAACACTGAAGCTTTCTTT. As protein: CASSGNSGGGPIGNTEAFF.

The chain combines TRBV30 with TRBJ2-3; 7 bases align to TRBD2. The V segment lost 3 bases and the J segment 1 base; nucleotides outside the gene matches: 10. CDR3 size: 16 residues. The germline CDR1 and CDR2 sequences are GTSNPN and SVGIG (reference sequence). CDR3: CAWRSAGGSGTDTQYF. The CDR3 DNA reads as TGTGCCTGGAGGTCCGCGGGCGGGAGTGGCACAGATACGCAGTATTTT.

CDR3 sequence: CASSPTPFTNEKLFF. Here the CDR3 DNA reads TGTGCCAGCAGTCCTACACCTTTCACTAATGAAAAACTGTTTTTT. The chain employs TRBV27 and TRBJ1-4, with D hard to call. V was clipped by 5 bases and J by 2 bases, with 12 bases between them. CDR3 size: 15 residues. Germline V gene lookup returns CDR1 MNHEY and CDR2 SMNVEV (reference sequence). Full variable domain (missing parts from reference TRBV27 and TRBJ1-4): EAQVTQNPRYLITVTGKKLTVTCSQNMNHEYMSWYRQDPGLGLRQIYYSMNVEVTDKGDVPEGYKVSRKEKRNFPLILESPSPNQTSLYFCASSPTPFTNEKLFFGSGTQLSVL.

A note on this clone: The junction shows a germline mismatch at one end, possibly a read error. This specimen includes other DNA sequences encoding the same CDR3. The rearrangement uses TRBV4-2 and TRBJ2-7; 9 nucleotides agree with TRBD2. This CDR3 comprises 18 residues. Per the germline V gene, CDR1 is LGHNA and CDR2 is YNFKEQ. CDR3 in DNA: TGTGCCAGCAGCCAAGAAAGCTTTATCGGACTAGCGACTTACGAGCAATACTTC. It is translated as CASSQESFIGLATYEQYF.

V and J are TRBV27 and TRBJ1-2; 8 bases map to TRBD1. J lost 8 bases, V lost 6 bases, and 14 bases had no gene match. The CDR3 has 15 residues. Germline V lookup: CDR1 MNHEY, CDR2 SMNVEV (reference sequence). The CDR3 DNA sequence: TGTGCCAGCAGCCTAACCCCGGACAGGGCGAGGGGCTACACCTTC. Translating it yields CASSLTPDRARGYTF.

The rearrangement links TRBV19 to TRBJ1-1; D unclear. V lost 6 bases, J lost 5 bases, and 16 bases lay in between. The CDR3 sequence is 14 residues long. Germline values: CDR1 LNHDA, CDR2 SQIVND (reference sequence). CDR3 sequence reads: CASSLPVGGTEAFF. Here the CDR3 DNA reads TGTGCCAGTAGCCTTCCAGTAGGCGGGACTGAAGCTTTCTTT.

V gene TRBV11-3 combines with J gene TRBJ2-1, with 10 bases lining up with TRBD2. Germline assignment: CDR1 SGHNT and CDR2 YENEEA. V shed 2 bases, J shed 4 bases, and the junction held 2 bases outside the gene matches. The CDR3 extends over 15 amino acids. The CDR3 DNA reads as TGTGCCAGCAGCTTAAGGACTAGCGGATACAATGAGCAGTTCTTC. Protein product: CASSLRTSGYNEQFF.

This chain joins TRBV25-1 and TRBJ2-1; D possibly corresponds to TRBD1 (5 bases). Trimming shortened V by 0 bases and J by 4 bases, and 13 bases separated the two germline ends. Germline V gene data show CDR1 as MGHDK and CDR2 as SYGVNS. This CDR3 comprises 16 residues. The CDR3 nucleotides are TGTGCCAGCAGTGAATACTTGGCCTACAGGTACAATGAGCAGTTCTTC. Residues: CASSEYLAYRYNEQFF. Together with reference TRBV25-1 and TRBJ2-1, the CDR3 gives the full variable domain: EADIYQTPRYLVIGTGKKITLECSQTMGHDKMYWYQQDPGMELHLIHYSYGVNSTEKGDLSSESTVSRIRTEHFPLTLESARPSHTSQYLCASSEYLAYRYNEQFFGPGTRLTVL.

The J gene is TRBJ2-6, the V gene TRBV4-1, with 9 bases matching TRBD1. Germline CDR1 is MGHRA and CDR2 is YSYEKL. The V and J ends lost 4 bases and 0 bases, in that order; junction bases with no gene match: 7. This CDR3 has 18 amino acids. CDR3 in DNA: TGCGCCAGCAGCCTACCGGGACAGGGCCTCTCTGGGGCCAACGTCCTGACTTTC. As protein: CASSLPGQGLSGANVLTF.

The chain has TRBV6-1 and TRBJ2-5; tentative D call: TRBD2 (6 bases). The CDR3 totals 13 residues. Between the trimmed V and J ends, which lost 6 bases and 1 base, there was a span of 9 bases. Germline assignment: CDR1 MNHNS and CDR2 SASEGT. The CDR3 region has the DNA TGTGCCAGCAGCCGGGGGTCCCAAGAGACCCAGTACTTC. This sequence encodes CASSRGSQETQYF.

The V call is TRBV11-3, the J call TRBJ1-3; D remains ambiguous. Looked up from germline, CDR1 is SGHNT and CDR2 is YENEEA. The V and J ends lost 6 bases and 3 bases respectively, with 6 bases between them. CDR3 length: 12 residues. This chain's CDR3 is CASSSHGNTIYF. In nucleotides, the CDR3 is TGTGCCAGCAGTAGCCATGGAAACACCATATATTTT.

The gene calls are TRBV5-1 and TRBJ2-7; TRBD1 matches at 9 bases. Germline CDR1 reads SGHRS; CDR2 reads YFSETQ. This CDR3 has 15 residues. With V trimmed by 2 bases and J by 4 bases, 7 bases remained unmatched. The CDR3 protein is CASSLKPDRGYEQYF. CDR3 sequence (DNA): TGCGCCAGCAGCTTAAAACCGGACAGGGGTTACGAGCAGTACTTC.

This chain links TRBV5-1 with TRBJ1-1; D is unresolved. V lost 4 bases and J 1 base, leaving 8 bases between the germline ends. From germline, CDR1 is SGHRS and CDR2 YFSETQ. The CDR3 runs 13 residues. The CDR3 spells CASSTGPNTEAFF. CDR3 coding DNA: TGCGCCAGCAGCACCGGGCCGAACACTGAAGCTTTCTTT. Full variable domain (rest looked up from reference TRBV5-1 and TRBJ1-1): KAGVTQTPRYLIKTRGQQVTLSCSPISGHRSVSWYQQTPGQGLQFLFEYFSETQRNKGNFPGRFSGRQFSNSRSEMNVSTLELGDSALYLCASSTGPNTEAFFGQGTRLTVV.

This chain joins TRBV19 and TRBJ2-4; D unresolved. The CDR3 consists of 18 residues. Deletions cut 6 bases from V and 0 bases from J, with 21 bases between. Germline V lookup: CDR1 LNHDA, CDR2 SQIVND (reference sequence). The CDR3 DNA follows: TGTGCCAGTAGCATGTCACCGACCGGACGGTCAGCCAAAAACATTCAGTACTTC. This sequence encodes CASSMSPTGRSAKNIQYF.

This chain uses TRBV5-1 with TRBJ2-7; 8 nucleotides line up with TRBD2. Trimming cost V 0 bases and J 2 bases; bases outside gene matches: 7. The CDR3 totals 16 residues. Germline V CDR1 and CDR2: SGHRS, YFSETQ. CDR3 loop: CASSLVGGLGAYEQYF. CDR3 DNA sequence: TGCGCCAGCAGCTTGGTGGGGGGACTAGGGGCCTACGAGCAGTACTTC.

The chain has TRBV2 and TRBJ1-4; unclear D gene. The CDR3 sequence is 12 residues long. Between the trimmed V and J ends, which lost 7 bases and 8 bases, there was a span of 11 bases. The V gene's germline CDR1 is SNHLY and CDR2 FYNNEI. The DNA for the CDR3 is TGTGCCAGCACCCCGACGAGGGAAAAACTGTTTTTT. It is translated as CASTPTREKLFF.

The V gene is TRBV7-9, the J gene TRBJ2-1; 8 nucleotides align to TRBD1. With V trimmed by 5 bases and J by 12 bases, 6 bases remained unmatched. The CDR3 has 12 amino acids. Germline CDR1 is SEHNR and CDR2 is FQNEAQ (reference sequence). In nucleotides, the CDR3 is TGTGCCAGCAGCCCCAGTGGACAGGGGCAGTTCTTC. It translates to CASSPSGQGQFF.

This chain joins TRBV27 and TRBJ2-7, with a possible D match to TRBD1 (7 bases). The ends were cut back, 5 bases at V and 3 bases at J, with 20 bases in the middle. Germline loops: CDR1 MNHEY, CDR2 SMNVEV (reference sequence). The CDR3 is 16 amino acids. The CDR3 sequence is CASSLVPSGGYYEQYF. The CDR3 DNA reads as TGTGCCAGCAGTCTCGTCCCCTCAGGGGGGTACTACGAGCAGTACTTC.